Below are 19 T cell receptor beta chains sequenced from a single sample in a study of T cell changes during pregnancy in multiple sclerosis. The method was immunoSEQ multiplex PCR; TCRdb's version includes in-frame clones alone and lacks a portion of them. The sample carries around 50,000 clones, about nine tenths recorded once. The specimen comprised CD4+ T cells from peripheral blood mononuclear cells, sampled in the third trimester of pregnancy. The source is a female donor with multiple sclerosis, enrolled in a pregnancy study.

This sequence joins TRBV2 and TRBJ1-2; D call uncertain. Germline assignment: CDR1 SNHLY and CDR2 FYNNEI. V lost 7 bases, J lost 2 bases, and 5 bases lay in between. The CDR3 consists of 11 residues. The CDR3 sequence: CASTGNYGYTF. CDR3 nucleotides: TGTGCCAGCACGGGGAACTATGGCTACACCTTC. Full variable domain (missing parts from reference TRBV2 and TRBJ1-2): EPEVTQTPSHQVTQMGQEVILRCVPISNHLYFYWYRQILGQKVEFLVSFYNNEISEKSEIFDDQFSVERPDGSNFTLKIRSTKLEDSAMYFCASTGNYGYTFGSGTRLTVV.

The chain carries TRBV18 and TRBJ1-5; D is possibly TRBD1 (6 bases). Per germline, CDR1 KGHSH and CDR2 LQKENI. Trimming pared 6 bases from V and 0 bases from J, leaving 9 bases between. CDR3 length equals 14 residues. CDR3 loop: CASSRQDSNQPQHF. DNA of the CDR3: TGTGCCAGCTCCCGACAGGATAGCAATCAGCCCCAGCATTTT.

This clone has only one observation. The V and J genes are TRBV6-6 and TRBJ2-2; TRBD1 aligns across 9 bases. Germline CDR1 and CDR2: MNHNY and SVGAGI (reference sequence). V lost 7 bases and J lost 5; bases outside the gene matches: 5. This CDR3 contains 14 residues. Here the CDR3 reads CASITGGATGELFF. CDR3 DNA sequence: TGTGCCAGCATTACAGGGGGCGCGACCGGGGAGCTGTTTTTT.

V is TRBV18 and J is TRBJ2-4; D call uncertain. Germline-derived CDR1 and CDR2 are KGHSH and LQKENI. V lost 3 bases and J lost 7, with 19 bases in between. The CDR3 extends over 16 amino acids. CDR3 nucleotides: TGTGCCAGCTCACCCATGCCCGTTGCCGCAACTAACATTCAGTACTTC. It specifies CASSPMPVAATNIQYF.

The V and J genes are TRBV7-9 and TRBJ1-6; D is possibly TRBD1 (5 bases). Germline CDR1 SEHNR, CDR2 FQNEAQ (reference sequence). The CDR3 has 14 residues. Between the trimmed V and J ends, which lost 5 bases and 7 bases, there was a span of 12 bases. CDR3 DNA sequence: TGTGCCAGCAGCCCTCAGGGCCTCAATTCACCCCTCCACTTT. This codes for CASSPQGLNSPLHF.

The genes are TRBV7-3 and TRBJ2-3; 7 nucleotides line up with TRBD2. Germline CDR1 and CDR2: SGHTA and FQGTGA. The CDR3 consists of 16 residues. V trimming: 5 bases; J trimming: 3 bases; junction bases outside the gene matches: 11. CDR3 nucleotide sequence: TGTGCCAGCAGCCGAGGAAGCGGGGTGGGGACAGATACGCAGTATTTT. This codes for CASSRGSGVGTDTQYF.

This clone was counted a few times. The rearrangement links TRBV27 to TRBJ1-6; a weak D match, TRBD1 (5 bases). The germline V gene encodes CDR1 MNHEY and CDR2 SMNVEV (reference sequence). This CDR3 is built from 13 residues. Trimming removed 8 bases at V and 9 bases at J, with 14 bases between. CDR3 sequence reads: CASGPSTGSPLHF. DNA for the CDR3: TGTGCCAGCGGCCCGTCCACAGGTTCACCCCTCCACTTT.

The rearrangement uses TRBV9 and TRBJ1-1; D is perhaps TRBD1 (6 bases). The length of the CDR3 is 15 residues. Trimming left V 4 bases short and J 2 bases short, with 15 bases between. Germline V gives CDR1 SGDLS, CDR2 YYNGEE. The CDR3 region is CASSPRTDHNTEAFF. CDR3 DNA sequence: TGTGCCAGCAGCCCTCGGACAGACCACAACACTGAAGCTTTCTTT.

The V call is TRBV18, the J call TRBJ1-1; D is undetermined. CDR3 length: 14 residues. V dropped 6 bases and J dropped 0 bases, with 11 bases sitting between them. CDR1 KGHSH and CDR2 LQKENI come from the germline V gene. CDR3 nucleotides: TGTGCCAGCTCTACCACGTCAGTGAACACTGAAGCTTTCTTT. Protein: CASSTTSVNTEAFF.

This chain connects TRBV6-1 to TRBJ2-7; unclear D gene. The CDR3 loop spans 14 amino acids. V dropped 4 bases and J dropped 3 bases, with 13 bases sitting between them. Germline V gives CDR1 MNHNS, CDR2 SASEGT. The CDR3 here is CASSALTLLYEQYF. For the CDR3, the DNA is TGTGCCAGCAGTGCTCTCACCTTACTCTACGAGCAGTACTTC.

In DNA form, the CDR3 reads TGTGCCTGGAGGACTAGGGGCCCAGATACGCAGTATTTT. This codes for CAWRTRGPDTQYF. The J gene is TRBJ2-3, the V gene TRBV30, with a possible D match to TRBD2 (6 bases). The CDR3 runs 13 residues. Trimming took 3 bases from V and 4 from J, leaving 11 bases between them. Germline-derived CDR1 and CDR2 are GTSNPN and SVGIG (reference sequence).

The rearrangement joins TRBV11-2 to TRBJ2-2; D is uncertain. V lost 2 bases and J 4 bases, leaving 11 bases between the germline ends. Per germline, CDR1 SGHAT and CDR2 FQNNGV. The CDR3 runs 15 residues. CDR3 amino acids: CASSLIGGSTGELFF. The CDR3 DNA follows: TGTGCCAGCAGCTTAATCGGCGGATCCACCGGGGAGCTGTTTTTT.

The chain uses TRBV7-6 and TRBJ1-2, with D perhaps TRBD1 (5 bases). The CDR3 totals 13 residues. Germline assignment: CDR1 SGHVS and CDR2 FNYEAQ. Trimming shortened V by 1 base and J by 3 bases, and 6 bases separated the two germline ends. The CDR3 loop reads CASSLGGDYGYTF. For the CDR3, the DNA is TGTGCCAGCAGCTTAGGGGGGGACTATGGCTACACCTTC.

This chain links TRBV2 with TRBJ1-2; the match to TRBD1 covers 7 bases. Trimming took 6 bases from V and 2 from J; bases not matched to a gene: 6. Germline CDR1 is SNHLY and CDR2 is FYNNEI. This CDR3 region has 14 residues. The CDR3 spells CASRAQGPNYGYTF. As DNA, the CDR3 is TGTGCCAGCAGGGCACAGGGGCCCAACTATGGCTACACCTTC.

This clone was picked up one time. This chain connects TRBV27 to TRBJ1-6; possibly TRBD1 for D (6 bases). Germline CDR1 and CDR2: MNHEY and SMNVEV (reference sequence). The CDR3 consists of 18 residues. The V and J ends lost 3 bases and 0 bases respectively, with 15 bases between them. DNA for the CDR3: TGTGCCAGCAGTTTCGGGACACCTCAGAGCTCCTATAATTCACCCCTCCACTTT. Its protein is CASSFGTPQSSYNSPLHF.

The chain joins TRBV19 to TRBJ2-2; TRBD1 matches at 7 bases. V was pared by 5 bases and J by 3 bases, with 6 bases of the junction left unmatched. The germline V gene has CDR1 LNHDA and CDR2 SQIVND (reference sequence). This CDR3 spans 15 amino acids. The CDR3 protein is CASSLVGGDTGELFF. CDR3 in DNA: TGTGCCAGTAGTCTGGTAGGGGGCGACACCGGGGAGCTGTTTTTT.

The chain employs TRBV9 and TRBJ1-3; D may be TRBD1 (6 bases). This CDR3 comprises 16 residues. Germline loops: CDR1 SGDLS, CDR2 YYNGEE. V gave up 4 bases and J gave up 4 bases, with 18 bases separating them. CDR3 nucleotides: TGTGCCAGCAGCCAGATGCTCGGGGGGGCCGGAAACACCATATATTTT. As protein: CASSQMLGGAGNTIYF.

The chain combines TRBV19 with TRBJ1-5, with TRBD1 identical over 8 bases. The CDR3 has 15 amino acids. CDR1 is LNHDA, CDR2 SQIVND, per germline (reference sequence). Trimming removed 6 bases from V and 0 bases from J; junction bases left unmatched: 4. As DNA, the CDR3 is TGTGCCAGTAGAACGACAGGGGATAGCAATCAGCCCCAGCATTTT. Translated: CASRTTGDSNQPQHF.

CDR3 bases: TGTGCCAGCAGTGAGGAGCGGACTCTAACCTACGAGCAGTACTTC. It is translated as CASSEERTLTYEQYF. The chain uses TRBV2 and TRBJ2-7, with a weak D call TRBD2 (5 bases). V was shortened by 3 bases and J by 2 bases, with 14 bases between the two germline ends. The CDR3 loop spans 15 amino acids. Per the germline V gene, CDR1 is SNHLY and CDR2 is FYNNEI.